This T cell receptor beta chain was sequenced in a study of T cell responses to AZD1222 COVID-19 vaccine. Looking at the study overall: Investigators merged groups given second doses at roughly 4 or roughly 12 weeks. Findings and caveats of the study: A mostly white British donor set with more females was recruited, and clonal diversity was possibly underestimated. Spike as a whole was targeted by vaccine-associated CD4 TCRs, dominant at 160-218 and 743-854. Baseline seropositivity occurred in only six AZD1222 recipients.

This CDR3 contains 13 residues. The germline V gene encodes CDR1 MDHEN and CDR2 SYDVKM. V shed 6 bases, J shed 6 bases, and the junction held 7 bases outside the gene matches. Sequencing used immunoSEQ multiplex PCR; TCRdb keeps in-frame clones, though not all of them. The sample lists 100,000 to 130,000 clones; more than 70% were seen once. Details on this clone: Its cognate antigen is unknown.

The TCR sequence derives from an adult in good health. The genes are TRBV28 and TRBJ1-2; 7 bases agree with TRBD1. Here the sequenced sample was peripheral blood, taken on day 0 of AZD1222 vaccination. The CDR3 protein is CASRLTGFNGYTF. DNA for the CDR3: TGTGCCAGCAGGCTGACAGGGTTCAATGGCTACACCTTC.